The clone carrying this T cell receptor (beta chain) appeared a single time. The antigen is undetermined. The sample belongs to a study of cytomegalovirus exposure and HLA in healthy donors. Study results and caveats: Later analysis associated a missense DCLRE1C variant with TCR beta V- and J-gene trimming. An analysis was carried out later, and it reportedly showed fewer N-insertions in an Asian-associated ancestry cluster than the roughly 670-donor mean. Per a later analysis, HLA-associated TCR beta chains showed more clonal expansion than other, equally common TCR beta chains. Listed as cytomegalovirus-associated were roughly 180 TCR beta chains.

PCR primers comprised 60 Vbeta and 13 Jbeta primers. Sequencing used immunoSEQ multiplex PCR; TCRdb keeps in-frame clones, though not all of them. The sample has 130,000 to 150,000 clones; 78% are singletons. With 1 base clipped from V and 10 bases from J, the junction kept 7 bases outside the gene matches. Per the germline V gene, CDR1 is SEHNR and CDR2 is FQNEAQ (reference sequence). The CDR3 extends over 17 amino acids. This TCR was sampled from a female donor in good health and CMV-seronegative. V and J are TRBV7-9 and TRBJ2-1, with TRBD2 matching over 16 bases. Sequencing used PBMCs. The CDR3: CASSLGGGLAGGREQFF. Here the CDR3 DNA reads TGTGCCAGCAGCTTAGGAGGGGGACTAGCGGGGGGGCGAGAGCAGTTCTTC.